This TCR beta chain was profiled in a study of blood T cell repertoires in COVID-19. Study as a whole: COVID-19 samples from acute and convalescent phases originated in the United States, Italy and Spain. PBMCs, B-cell-depleted T cells, or T cells were the source of the cDNA or gDNA that made up the material.

From germline, CDR1 is PRHDT and CDR2 FYEKMQ (reference sequence). Losses at the gene ends were 2 bases for V and 8 bases for J; bases not matched to a gene: 10. This CDR3 comprises 17 residues. This clone showed up just a few times. Per the authors' pipeline: Reference gene primers were amplified, and this amplification served to estimate nucleated cell counts. Measured with immunoSEQ multiplex PCR; TCRdb has only the in-frame clones, and not every one. V, J and clone size derive from that table, while D and trimming were established from the DNA sequence. Here the sample spans hundreds of thousands of clones, 88% being singletons.

Sequencing was performed on peripheral blood. The TCR sequence derives from a man aged 80 or over with acute or convalescent COVID-19. This chain joins TRBV13 and TRBJ2-4; TRBD2 matches at 12 bases. In nucleotides, the CDR3 is TGTGCCAGCAGCTTAAAGCTAGCGGGGGGGCGTATAGACATTCAGTACTTC. Its protein product is CASSLKLAGGRIDIQYF.